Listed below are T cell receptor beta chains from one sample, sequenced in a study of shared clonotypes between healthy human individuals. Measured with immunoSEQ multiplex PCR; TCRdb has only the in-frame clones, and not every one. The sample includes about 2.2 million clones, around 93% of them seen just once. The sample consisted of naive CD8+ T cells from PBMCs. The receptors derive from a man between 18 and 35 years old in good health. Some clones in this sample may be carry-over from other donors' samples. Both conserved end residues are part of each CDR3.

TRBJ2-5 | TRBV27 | CASVPETQYF
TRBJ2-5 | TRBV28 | CASSYIGLAGEKTQYF
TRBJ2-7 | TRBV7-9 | CASSLVGPYEQYF
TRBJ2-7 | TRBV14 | CASSRSLRPYEQYF
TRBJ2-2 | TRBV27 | CASSARGSVAPGELFF
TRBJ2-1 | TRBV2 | CASSRGLAGGVYEQFF
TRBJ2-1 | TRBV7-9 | CASTPEGSGSFYEQFF
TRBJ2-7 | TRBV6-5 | CASSYSRGLDEQYF
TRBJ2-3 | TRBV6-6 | CASSSSQREGADTQYF
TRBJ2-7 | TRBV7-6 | CASSSGQHYEQYF
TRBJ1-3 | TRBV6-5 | CASSGKGFGSTIYF
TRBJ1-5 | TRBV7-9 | CASSLETGSLNQPQHF
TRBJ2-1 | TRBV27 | CASSLEGYNEQFF
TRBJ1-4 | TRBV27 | CASSLSRGEKLFF
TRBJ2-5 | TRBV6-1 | CASSENKRPQETQYF
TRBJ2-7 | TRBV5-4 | CASSFAGGPNEQYF
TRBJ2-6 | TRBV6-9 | CASSYFSGRSSGANVLTF
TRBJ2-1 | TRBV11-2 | CASSPLAGGYYNEQFF
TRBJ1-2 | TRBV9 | CASSTQTSGQKKDGYTF
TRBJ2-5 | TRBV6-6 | CASRSPETQYF
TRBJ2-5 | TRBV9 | CASSSWDRETQYF
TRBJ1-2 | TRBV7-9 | CASSLVSDGYTF
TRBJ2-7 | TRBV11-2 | CASSFSTYEQYF
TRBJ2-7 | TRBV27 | CASSLSGGSSYEQYF
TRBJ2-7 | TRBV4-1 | CASSQAVGLGLGEQYF
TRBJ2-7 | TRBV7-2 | CASSLGGGRNEQYF
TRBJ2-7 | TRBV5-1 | CASRPDSATSGIYEQYF
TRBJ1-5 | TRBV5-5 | CASSEGRVWNQPQHF
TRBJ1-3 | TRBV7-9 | CASSHPTKTEPNSGNTIYF
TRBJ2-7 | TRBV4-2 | CASSQVGLAASSEQYF
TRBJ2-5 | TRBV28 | CASSGDSGQETQYF
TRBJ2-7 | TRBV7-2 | CASSLYVRGIGEQYF
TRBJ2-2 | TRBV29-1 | CSVGVTGELFF
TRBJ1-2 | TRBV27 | CASSLSRTGDGYTF
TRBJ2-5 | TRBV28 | CASSQFVLETQYF
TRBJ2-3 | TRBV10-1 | CASSESAWEDTQYF
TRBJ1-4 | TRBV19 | CASSISEKLFF